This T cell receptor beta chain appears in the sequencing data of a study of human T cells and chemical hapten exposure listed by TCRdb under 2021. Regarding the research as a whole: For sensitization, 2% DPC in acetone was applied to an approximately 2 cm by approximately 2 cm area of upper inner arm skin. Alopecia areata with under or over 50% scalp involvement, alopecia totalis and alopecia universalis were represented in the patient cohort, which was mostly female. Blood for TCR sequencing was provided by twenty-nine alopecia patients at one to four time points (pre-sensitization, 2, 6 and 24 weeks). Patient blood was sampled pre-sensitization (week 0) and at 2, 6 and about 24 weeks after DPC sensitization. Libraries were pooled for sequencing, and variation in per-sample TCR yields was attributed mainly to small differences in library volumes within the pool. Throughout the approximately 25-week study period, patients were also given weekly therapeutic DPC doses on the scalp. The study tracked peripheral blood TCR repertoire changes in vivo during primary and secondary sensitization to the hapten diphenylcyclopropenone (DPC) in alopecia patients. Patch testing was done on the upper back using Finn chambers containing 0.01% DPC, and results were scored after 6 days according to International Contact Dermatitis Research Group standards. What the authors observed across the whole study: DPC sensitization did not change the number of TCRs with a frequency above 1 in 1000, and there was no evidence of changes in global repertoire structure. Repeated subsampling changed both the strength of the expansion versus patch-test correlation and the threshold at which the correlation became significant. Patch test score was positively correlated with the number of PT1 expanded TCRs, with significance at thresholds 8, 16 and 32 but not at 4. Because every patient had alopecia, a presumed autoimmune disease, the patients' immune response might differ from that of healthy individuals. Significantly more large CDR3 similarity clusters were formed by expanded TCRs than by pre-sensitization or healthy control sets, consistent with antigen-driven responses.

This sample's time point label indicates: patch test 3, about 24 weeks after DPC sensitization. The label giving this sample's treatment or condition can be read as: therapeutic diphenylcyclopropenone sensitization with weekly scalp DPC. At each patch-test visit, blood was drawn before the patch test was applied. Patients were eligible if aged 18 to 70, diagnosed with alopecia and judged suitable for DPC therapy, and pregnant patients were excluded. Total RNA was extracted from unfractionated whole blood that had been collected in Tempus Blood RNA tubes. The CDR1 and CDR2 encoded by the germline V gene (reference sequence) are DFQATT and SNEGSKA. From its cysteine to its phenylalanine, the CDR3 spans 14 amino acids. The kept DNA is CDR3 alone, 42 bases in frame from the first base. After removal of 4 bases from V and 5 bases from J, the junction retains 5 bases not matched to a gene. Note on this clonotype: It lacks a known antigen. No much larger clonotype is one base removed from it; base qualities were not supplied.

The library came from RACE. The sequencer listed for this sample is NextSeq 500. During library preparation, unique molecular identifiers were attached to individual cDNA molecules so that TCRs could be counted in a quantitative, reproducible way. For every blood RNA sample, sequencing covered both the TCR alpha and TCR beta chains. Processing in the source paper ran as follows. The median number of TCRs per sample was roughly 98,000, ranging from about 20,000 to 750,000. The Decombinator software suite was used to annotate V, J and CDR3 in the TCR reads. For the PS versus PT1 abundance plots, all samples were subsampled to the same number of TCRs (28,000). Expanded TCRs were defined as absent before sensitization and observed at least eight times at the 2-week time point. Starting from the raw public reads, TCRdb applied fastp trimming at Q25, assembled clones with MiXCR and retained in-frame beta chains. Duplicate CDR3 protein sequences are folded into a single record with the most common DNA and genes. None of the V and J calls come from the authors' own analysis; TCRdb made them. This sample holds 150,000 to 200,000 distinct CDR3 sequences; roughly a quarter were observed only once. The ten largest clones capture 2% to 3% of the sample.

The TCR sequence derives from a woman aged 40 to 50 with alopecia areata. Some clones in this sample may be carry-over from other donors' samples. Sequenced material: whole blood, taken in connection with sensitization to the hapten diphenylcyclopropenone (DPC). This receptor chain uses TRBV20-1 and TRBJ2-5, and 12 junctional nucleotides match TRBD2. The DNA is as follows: TGCAGTGCTACCCCTCTAGCGGGAGGGGAGACCCAGTACTTC. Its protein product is CSATPLAGGETQYF.